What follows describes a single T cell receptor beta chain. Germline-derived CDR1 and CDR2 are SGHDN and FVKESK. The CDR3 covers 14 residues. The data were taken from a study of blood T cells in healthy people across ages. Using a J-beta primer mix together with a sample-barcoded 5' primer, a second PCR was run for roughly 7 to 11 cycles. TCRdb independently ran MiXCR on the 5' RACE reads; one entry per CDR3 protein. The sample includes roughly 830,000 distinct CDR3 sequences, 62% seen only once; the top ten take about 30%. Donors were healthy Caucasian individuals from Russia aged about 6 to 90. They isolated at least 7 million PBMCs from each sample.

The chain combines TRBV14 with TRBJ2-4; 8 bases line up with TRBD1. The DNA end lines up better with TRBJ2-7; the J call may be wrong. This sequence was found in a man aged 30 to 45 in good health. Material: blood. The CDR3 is CASSQDYRGVEQYF. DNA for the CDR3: TGTGCCAGCAGCCAAGACTACAGGGGGGTCGAGCAGTACTTC.